The 27 T cell receptor beta chains below come from one sample, sequenced in a study of blood T cells in healthy people across ages. Primed by a sample-barcoded 5' primer and a J-beta primer mix, a second PCR proceeded for 7 to 11 cycles. TCRdb re-called the 5' RACE reads through MiXCR, storing one row per CDR3 protein. The sample consists of some 900,000 distinct CDR3 sequences, around 48% of them appearing once. The specimen was blood. The source of these receptors is a man aged 25-45 years in good health.

This clonotype came up many times. This rearrangement joins TRBV21-1 to TRBJ1-2; TRBD1, the table's D call, was not compared with the DNA. TRBV21-1 is classified as a pseudogene. This CDR3 contains 15 residues. The CDR3 nucleotides read TGTGCCAGCAGAAACGGAAGGGACAGGGTCTATGGCTACACCTTC. Protein: CASRNGRDRVYGYTF.

V and J are TRBV12-3 or TRBV12-4 and TRBJ1-5; no clear D. V gave up 6 bases and J gave up 9 bases, with 12 bases separating them. The CDR3 consists of 12 residues. CDR3: CASRRNAGPQHF. The CDR3 region has the DNA TGTGCCAGCAGGCGGAATGCTGGGCCCCAGCATTTT.

This chain links TRBV5-5 with TRBJ2-5; D call uncertain. The germline V gene encodes CDR1 SGHKS and CDR2 YYEKEE (reference sequence). Between the trimmed V and J ends, which lost 5 bases and 11 bases, there was a span of 28 bases. The CDR3 runs 16 residues. CDR3 coding DNA: TGTGCCAGCAGTTCACCTTGGGCAGGCGAATACGAAGAGCAGTACTTC. Its protein product is CASSSPWAGEYEEQYF. Full variable domain (outside the CDR3, taken from reference TRBV5-5 and TRBJ2-5): DAGVTQSPTHLIKTRGQQVTLRCSPISGHKSVSWYQQVLGQGPQFIFQYYEKEERGRGNFPDRFSARQFPNYSSELNVNALLLGDSALYLCASSSPWAGEYEEQYFGPGTRLLVL.

This chain joins TRBV5-1 and TRBJ1-1; D remains ambiguous. V dropped 4 bases and J dropped 0 bases, with 13 bases sitting between them. Germline V gene lookup returns CDR1 SGHRS and CDR2 YFSETQ. CDR3 length equals 15 residues. The CDR3 coding sequence is TGCGCCAGCAGCCCCGGAGGGATAATGAACACTGAAGCTTTCTTT. Amino acid sequence: CASSPGGIMNTEAFF.

This chain joins TRBV10-3 and TRBJ2-7, with 7 bases matching TRBD1. Germline V gene data show CDR1 as ENHRY and CDR2 as SYGVKD. The CDR3 has 13 amino acids. The ends lost 5 bases at V and 3 bases at J; junction bases unmatched: 4. CDR3 nucleotide sequence: TGTGCCATCAGTCCACAGGGGATCTACGAGCAGTACTTC. Translation: CAISPQGIYEQYF.

The gene calls are TRBV21-1 and TRBJ2-2; TRBD1, the table's D call, was not compared with the DNA. TRBV21-1 counts as a pseudogene. This CDR3 is built from 17 residues. The CDR3 DNA reads as TGTGCCAGCAGCAAATGGGCCGGGACACAGTACACCGGGGAGCTGTTTTTT. This encodes CASSKWAGTQYTGELFF.

This clonotype showed up just a few times. The chain joins TRBV7-2 to TRBJ2-3; 10 bases line up with TRBD2. The CDR3 is made up of 16 amino acids. The ends lost 5 bases at V and 2 bases at J; junction bases unmatched: 7. Per germline, CDR1 SGHTA and CDR2 FQGNSA. CDR3 region: CASSHLSGGDTDTQYF. The CDR3 DNA sequence: TGTGCCAGCAGCCATCTAAGCGGGGGGGACACAGATACGCAGTATTTT.

The chain is built from TRBV7-9 and TRBJ1-1; D unclear. Germline CDR1 is SEHNR and CDR2 is FQNEAQ (reference sequence). V lost 7 bases and J 5 bases, leaving 14 bases between the germline ends. CDR3 length: 13 amino acids. The CDR3 sequence: CASTPGSMTEAFF. The CDR3 nucleotides read TGTGCCAGCACCCCCGGGTCTATGACTGAAGCTTTCTTT.

This rearrangement joins TRBV5-1 to TRBJ1-6, with TRBD1 identical over 7 bases. The CDR3 consists of 16 residues. From germline, CDR1 is SGHRS and CDR2 YFSETQ. V gave up 0 bases and J gave up 7 bases; unmatched junction bases: 7. CDR3 sequence (DNA): TGCGCCAGCAGCTTGGTAGGGGGGACAGCGAATTCACCCCTCCACTTT. This codes for CASSLVGGTANSPLHF.

The V gene is TRBV7-2, the J gene TRBJ1-1; D gene unclear. The V end was cut by 5 bases, the J end by 0 bases, with 10 bases between. This CDR3 spans 14 amino acids. Germline V gives CDR1 SGHTA, CDR2 FQGNSA. CDR3 sequence: CASSILTMNTEAFF. The DNA of the CDR3 is TGTGCCAGCAGCATATTGACAATGAACACTGAAGCTTTCTTT. The full variable domain, rest sourced from reference TRBV7-2 and TRBJ1-1, is GAGVSQSPSNKVTEKGKDVELRCDPISGHTALYWYRQSLGQGLEFLIYFQGNSAPDKSGLPSDRFSAERTGGSVSTLTIQRTQQEDSAVYLCASSILTMNTEAFFGQGTRLTVV.

This clonotype was detected only a few times. The rearrangement links TRBV20-1 to TRBJ1-6; D unclear. The germline V gene has CDR1 DFQATT and CDR2 SNEGSKA (reference sequence). Trimming removed 6 bases at V and 1 base at J, with 10 bases between. CDR3 length equals 14 residues. The CDR3 region has the DNA TGCAGTGCCAAAGATTGGTCCTATAATTCACCCCTCCACTTT. Translation: CSAKDWSYNSPLHF.

The chain uses TRBV20-1 and TRBJ2-7; D uncertain. Trimming took off 3 bases at V and 0 bases at J, with 9 bases between the two ends. CDR1 DFQATT and CDR2 SNEGSKA come from the germline V gene (reference sequence). The length of the CDR3 is 13 residues. In DNA, the CDR3 is TGCAGTGCTAGTGGGAAACTCTCCTACGAGCAGTACTTC. It translates to CSASGKLSYEQYF.

This clonotype was counted a few times. The V gene is TRBV6-5, the J gene TRBJ2-7; tentatively, D is TRBD1 (5 bases). Germline CDR1 and CDR2: MNHEY and SVGAGI. The CDR3 has 15 residues. V shed 0 bases and J shed 2 bases, with 11 bases lying between them. The CDR3 DNA is TGTGCCAGCAGTTACTCGATAGGGGCAGCCTACGAGCAGTACTTC. Its translation: CASSYSIGAAYEQYF.

This clonotype was picked up one time. V usage is TRBV5-5 and J usage is TRBJ1-6, with a tentative D call TRBD1 (6 bases). V was clipped by 2 bases and J by 6 bases, with 12 bases between them. This CDR3 region has 15 residues. The germline V gene encodes CDR1 SGHKS and CDR2 YYEKEE (reference sequence). The CDR3 reads CASSLIGTPNSPLHF. The CDR3 DNA follows: TGTGCCAGCAGCTTAATCGGGACACCTAATTCACCCCTCCACTTT.

In this sample, this clonotype turned up once. In nucleotides, the CDR3 is TGCAGTGCTTATCCGGGATCCCGAGGGACAGATACGCAGTATTTT. As protein: CSAYPGSRGTDTQYF. V and J are TRBV20-1 and TRBJ2-3; possible D gene TRBD2, 5 bases. The CDR3 has 15 amino acids. V lost 5 bases and J lost 3, with 18 bases in between. The germline V gene encodes CDR1 DFQATT and CDR2 SNEGSKA (reference sequence).

The rearrangement links TRBV18 to TRBJ2-1, with D tentatively TRBD2 (6 bases). The V gene lost 6 bases and the J gene lost 8 bases, with 8 bases spanning the gap. The germline CDR1 and CDR2 sequences are KGHSH and LQKENI. The CDR3 sequence is 11 residues long. CDR3 DNA sequence: TGTGCCAGCTCCCCTAGCGATGAGCAGTTCTTC. Amino acids: CASSPSDEQFF.

The V and J genes are TRBV20-1 and TRBJ2-4; 14 bases match TRBD2. This CDR3 has 19 residues. V was pared by 4 bases and J by 1 base, with 12 bases of the junction left unmatched. From germline, CDR1 is DFQATT and CDR2 SNEGSKA (reference sequence). The chain's CDR3 is CSATGLETSGGGAKNIQYF. In DNA, the CDR3 is TGCAGTGCTACCGGGCTGGAGACTAGCGGGGGGGGGGCCAAAAACATTCAGTACTTC.

This clonotype was seen a few times. This rearrangement joins TRBV12-3 or TRBV12-4 to TRBJ2-1; TRBD1 or TRBD2 may be the D gene (6 bases each). Deletions cut 5 bases from V and 6 bases from J, with 14 bases between. The CDR3 spans 14 residues. In DNA, the CDR3 is TGTGCCAGCAGTCCACGGGGGCCGGTCAATGAGCAGTTCTTC. Translating gives CASSPRGPVNEQFF.

This clonotype was detected only a few times. The junction shows a germline mismatch at one end, possibly a read error. The V and J genes are TRBV20-1 and TRBJ2-7, with D perhaps TRBD2 (6 bases). Germline CDR1 DFQATT, CDR2 SNEGSKA (reference sequence). The CDR3 totals 13 residues. The CDR3 nucleotides read TGCAGTGCTGGAGATGGGGGGTCCTACGAGCAGTACTTC. Amino acid sequence: CSAGDGGSYEQYF.

This chain connects TRBV5-1 to TRBJ2-7; D remains unclear. CDR1 and CDR2 (germline): SGHRS, YFSETQ. V was cut by 3 bases and J by 4 bases, with 8 bases left in between. The CDR3 consists of 12 residues. The CDR3 bases are TGCGCCAGCAGCTCCCCACTGTACGAGCAGTACTTC. This encodes CASSSPLYEQYF.

This sequence joins TRBV7-8 and TRBJ1-3, with 8 bases identical to TRBD1. Germline CDR1 SGHVS, CDR2 FQNEAQ. J lost 4 bases, V lost 4 bases, and 3 bases had no gene match. The CDR3 contains 14 residues. The CDR3: CASSWWTGGNTIYF. The CDR3 region has the DNA TGTGCCAGCAGCTGGTGGACAGGGGGAAACACCATATATTTT. The complete variable domain, with remaining parts taken from reference TRBV7-8 and TRBJ1-3, reads GAGVSQSPRYKVAKRGQDVALRCDPISGHVSLFWYQQALGQGPEFLTYFQNEAQLDKSGLPSDRFFAERPEGSVSTLKIQRTQQEDSAVYLCASSWWTGGNTIYFGEGSWLTVV.

The V gene is TRBV3-1, the J gene TRBJ2-5; 9 bases fit TRBD1. The length of the CDR3 is 16 residues. Germline CDR1 and CDR2: LGHDT and YNNKEL (reference sequence). The junction had 8 bases not matched to a gene; V was cut back by 3 bases and J by 3 bases. CDR3 protein: CASSQDYGTGKETQYF. CDR3 bases: TGTGCCAGCAGCCAGGACTACGGGACAGGGAAAGAGACCCAGTACTTC.

V usage is TRBV15 and J usage is TRBJ2-3, with 10 bases fitting TRBD1. V dropped 4 bases and J dropped 4; count of bases not matched to a gene: 5. The CDR3 length is 15 residues. Per germline, CDR1 LNHNV and CDR2 YYDKDF (reference sequence). The CDR3 loop is CATSKDRGPADTQYF. The DNA of the CDR3 is TGTGCCACCAGCAAAGACAGGGGGCCGGCAGATACGCAGTATTTT.

This clonotype was observed a few times. The CDR3 region has the DNA TGTGCCAGCAGTTACTCGGACGGCCGTCGGGTCTATGGCTACACCTTC. Encoded protein: CASSYSDGRRVYGYTF. The gene calls are TRBV6-5 and TRBJ1-2; D unresolved. This CDR3 has 16 residues. Germline CDR1 is MNHEY and CDR2 is SVGAGI. V shed 0 bases and J shed 4 bases, with 15 bases lying between them.

The rearrangement links TRBV5-1 to TRBJ2-5; either TRBD1 or TRBD2 may supply D (6 bases each). The V end lost 6 bases, the J end lost 2 bases, and 20 bases lay between the germline ends. The CDR3 runs 16 residues. Germline loops: CDR1 SGHRS, CDR2 YFSETQ. CDR3 sequence reads: CASTLGGPRIQETQYF. For the CDR3, the DNA is TGCGCCAGCACCCTGGGGGGCCCAAGGATTCAAGAGACCCAGTACTTC.

The rearrangement uses TRBV20-1 and TRBJ2-3; 8 positions agree with TRBD1. V lost 6 bases to trimming and J lost 2 bases; unmatched junction nucleotides: 7. The V gene's germline CDR1 is DFQATT and CDR2 SNEGSKA (reference sequence). The CDR3 contains 14 residues. CDR3 in DNA: TGCAGTGCGCCCGACAGGGGTTTCACAGATACGCAGTATTTT. As protein: CSAPDRGFTDTQYF.

This clonotype was found a few times. V and J are TRBV6-2 or TRBV6-3 and TRBJ2-3, with 11 bases fitting TRBD1. The CDR3 is 18 residues long. Germline V gene data show CDR1 as MNHEY and CDR2 as SVGEGT. The J segment lost 5 bases and the V segment lost 0 bases, leaving 10 bases of the junction unmatched. The CDR3 DNA is TGTGCCAGCAGTTACTCGTCGTCAGGACAGGGGGCCGGAGATACGCAGTATTTT. Amino acids: CASSYSSSGQGAGDTQYF.